A selection of T cell receptor beta chains follows, all from one sample in a study of T cells after yellow fever vaccination. MiXCR was run by TCRdb on the 5' RACE reads, yielding one entry per CDR3 protein. The sample includes roughly 60,000 distinct CDR3 sequences, approximately 6.9% of them seen just once. The specimen was CD8+ T cells sorted from PBMCs, collected on the day of the first yellow fever vaccination. Receptors originate from a young man who received the YFV17D yellow fever vaccine. The CDR3 runs from the conserved cysteine through the conserved F or W. Fields, in order: D gene, CDR3 length, V gene, clone size, J gene, CDR3 protein, CDR3 DNA. A D gene is named only where the DNA matches it firmly. The size entry is marked missing in some rows and otherwise reads once, few, many or a size class.

>NA|14|TRBV12-3/TRBV12-4|many|TRBJ1-3
CASSLAGTGNTIYF
TGTGCCAGCAGTTTGGCAGGAACTGGAAACACCATATATTTT
>TRBD2|17|TRBV6-2/TRBV6-3|few|TRBJ2-1
CASSYVPAGGRYNEQFF
TGTGCCAGCAGTTACGTCCCGGCGGGGGGGAGATACAATGAGCAGTTCTTC
>NA|15|TRBV7-9|few|TRBJ1-1
CASSLARGVNTEAFF
TGTGCCAGCAGCTTAGCTCGGGGGGTGAACACTGAAGCTTTCTTT
>TRBD2|15|TRBV4-3|many|TRBJ2-1
CASSQELAGYNEQFF
TGCGCCAGCAGCCAAGAACTAGCGGGCTACAATGAGCAGTTCTTC
>NA|12|TRBV12-3/TRBV12-4|NA|TRBJ1-1
CASSLVGLGAFF
TGTGCCAGCAGTTTAGTGGGTCTCGGAGCTTTCTTT
>NA|14|TRBV7-8|NA|TRBJ1-6
CASSSYLNNSPLHF
TGTGCCAGCAGCTCTTATTTAAATAATTCACCCCTCCACTTT
>TRBD2|15|TRBV6-2/TRBV6-3|many|TRBJ2-1
CASSQRGSSYNEQFF
TGTGCCAGCAGCCAGCGGGGGAGCTCCTACAATGAGCAGTTCTTC
>NA|16|TRBV4-1|few|TRBJ1-5
CASSSWDNPSNQPQHF
TGCGCCAGCAGCTCATGGGACAACCCCAGCAATCAGCCCCAGCATTTT
>NA|14|TRBV4-2|many|TRBJ1-3
CASSQNTLGNTIYF
TGTGCCAGCAGCCAAAACACCCTTGGAAACACCATATATTTT
>TRBD1|14|TRBV29-1|few|TRBJ1-6
CSVRDRGIFSPLHF
TGCAGCGTACGGGACAGGGGGATATTTTCACCCCTCCACTTT
>TRBD2|15|TRBV7-3|few|TRBJ2-1
CASSLLAGGPNEQFF
TGTGCCAGCAGCTTATTAGCGGGGGGGCCGAATGAGCAGTTCTTC
>TRBD1|15|TRBV5-4|NA|TRBJ2-5
CASSRTGEFQETQYF
TGTGCCAGCAGCCGGACAGGGGAGTTCCAAGAGACCCAGTACTTC
>NA|15|TRBV4-2|many|TRBJ1-5
CASSQARGSYQPQHF
TGTGCCAGCAGCCAAGCCCGGGGCAGCTATCAGCCCCAGCATTTT
>NA|16|TRBV4-3|few|TRBJ1-5
CASSQELAGRRQPQHF
TGCGCCAGCAGCCAAGAGCTGGCAGGCCGGCGTCAGCCCCAGCATTTT
>NA|15|TRBV10-3|few|TRBJ1-5
CAISESGRANQPQHF
TGTGCCATCAGTGAGTCAGGGAGGGCCAATCAGCCCCAGCATTTT